This T cell receptor beta chain is from a study of identical twins. Study conclusions and caveats: Monozygotic twin pairs showed more out-of-frame TCR alpha sharing than models estimated. Fewer insertions were carried by abundant cord blood beta clonotypes, but none was seen in memory repertoires. Researchers reported weaker excess twin sharing in beta out-of-frame sequences.

Note on this clonotype: As yet, its antigen is unknown.

TCRdb passed the 5' RACE reads through MiXCR, listing each CDR3 protein once. The profile shows nearly 650,000 distinct CDR3 sequences, around 7.5% of them singletons. The junction had 8 bases not matched to a gene; V was cut back by 4 bases and J by 0 bases. Germline V lookup: CDR1 SGHTS, CDR2 YDEGEE. The CDR3 runs 16 residues. The same data also contributed to another study, on yellow fever vaccine responses in identical twins.

The TCR was taken from a woman aged 18 to 35 in good health. The sample comprised PBMCs. The rearrangement joins TRBV5-8 to TRBJ1-1; TRBD1 agrees at 8 bases. The CDR3 loop reads CASSTGQGGMNTEAFF. The CDR3 coding sequence is TGTGCCAGCAGCACCGGACAGGGCGGAATGAACACTGAAGCTTTCTTT.